This TCR beta chain came from a study of metastatic and nonmetastatic thyroid tumors. About the study: The study looked at repertoires side by side in blood and in tumor or nodule tissue from malignant and benign thyroid patients.

Study outcomes and limitations: Within blood and tumor, benign nodules reportedly had significantly lower TCR beta diversity than malignant thyroid tumors did.

Not a single patient had been given any form of treatment at any point before undergoing thyroid surgery. Per the original data handling: A classifier of distant metastasis in papillary thyroid cancer was built from CDR3 differences (across clinicopathological groups). TCRdb re-called clones from the PCR reads using MiXCR. It is TCRdb's table, rather than the study itself, that gives the V and J calls and clone size. Among some 15,000 clones, approximately 12% were seen once, and the ten largest hold more than 15%. This clone was seen repeatedly, ten times or more. The antigen remains undetermined. V was pared by 7 bases and J by 7 bases, with 5 bases of the junction left unmatched. This CDR3 is built from 13 residues. The germline gives CDR1 MNHNS, CDR2 SASEGT.

Sequencing was done on a sample of tumor tissue. V is TRBV6-1 and J is TRBJ2-2; 8 nucleotides match TRBD1. This receptor was identified in a female donor with papillary thyroid cancer or a benign thyroid nodule (not recorded which). Some clones in this sample may be carry-over from other donors' samples. The CDR3 reads CASIVDRGGELFF. The CDR3 DNA sequence: TGTGCCAGCATAGTAGACAGGGGCGGGGAGCTGTTTTTT.